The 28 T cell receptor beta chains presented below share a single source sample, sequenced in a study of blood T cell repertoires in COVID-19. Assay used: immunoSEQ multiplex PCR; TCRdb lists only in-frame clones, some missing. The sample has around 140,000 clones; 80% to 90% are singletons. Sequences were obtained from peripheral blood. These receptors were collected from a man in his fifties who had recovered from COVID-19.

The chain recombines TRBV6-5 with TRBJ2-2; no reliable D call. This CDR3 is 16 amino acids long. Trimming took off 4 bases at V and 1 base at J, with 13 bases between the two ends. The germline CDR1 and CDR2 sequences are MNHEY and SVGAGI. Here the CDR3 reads CASSSRPRGNTGELFF. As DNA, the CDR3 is TGTGCCAGCAGTTCCCGCCCCCGCGGGAACACCGGGGAGCTGTTTTTT.

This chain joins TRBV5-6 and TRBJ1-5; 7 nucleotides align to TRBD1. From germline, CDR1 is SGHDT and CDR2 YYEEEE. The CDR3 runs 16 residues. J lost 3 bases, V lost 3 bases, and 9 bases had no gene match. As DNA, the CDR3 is TGTGCCAGCAGCTGGGCCGGCACAGGGGTCAATCAGCCCCAGCATTTT. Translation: CASSWAGTGVNQPQHF.

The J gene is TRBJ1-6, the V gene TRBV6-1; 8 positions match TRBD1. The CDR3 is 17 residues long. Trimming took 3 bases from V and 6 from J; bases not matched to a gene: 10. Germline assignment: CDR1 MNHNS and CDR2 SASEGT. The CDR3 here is CASSEPTGVFPNSPLHF. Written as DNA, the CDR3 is TGTGCCAGCAGTGAGCCGACAGGGGTATTTCCTAATTCACCCCTCCACTTT.

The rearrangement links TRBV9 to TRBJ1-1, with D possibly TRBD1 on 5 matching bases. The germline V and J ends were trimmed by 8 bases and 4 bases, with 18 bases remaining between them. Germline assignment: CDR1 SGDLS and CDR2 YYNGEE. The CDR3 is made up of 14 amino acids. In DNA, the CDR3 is TGTGCCAGTACCGGGACCCCCGGGGGCACTGAAGCTTTCTTT. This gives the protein CASTGTPGGTEAFF.

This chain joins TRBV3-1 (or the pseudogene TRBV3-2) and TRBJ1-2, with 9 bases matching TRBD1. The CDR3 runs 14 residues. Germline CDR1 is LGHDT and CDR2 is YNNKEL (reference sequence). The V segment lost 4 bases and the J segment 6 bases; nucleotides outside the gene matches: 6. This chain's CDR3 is CASSPTTGGHGYTF. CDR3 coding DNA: TGTGCCAGCAGCCCTACAACAGGGGGCCATGGCTACACCTTC.

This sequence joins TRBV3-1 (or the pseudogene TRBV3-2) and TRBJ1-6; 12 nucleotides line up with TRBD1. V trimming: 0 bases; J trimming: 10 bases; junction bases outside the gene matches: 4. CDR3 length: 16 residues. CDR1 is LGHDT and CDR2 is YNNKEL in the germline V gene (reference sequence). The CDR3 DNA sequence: TGTGCCAGCAGCCAAGACGGGACAGGGGGCTTCTCACCCCTCCACTTT. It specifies CASSQDGTGGFSPLHF.

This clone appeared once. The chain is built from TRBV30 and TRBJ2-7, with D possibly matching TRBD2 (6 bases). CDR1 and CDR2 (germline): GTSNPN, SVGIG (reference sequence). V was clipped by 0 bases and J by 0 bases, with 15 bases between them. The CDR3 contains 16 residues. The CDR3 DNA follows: TGTGCCTGGAGTGTAATGCGGGACTCCCACTCCTACGAGCAGTACTTC. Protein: CAWSVMRDSHSYEQYF.

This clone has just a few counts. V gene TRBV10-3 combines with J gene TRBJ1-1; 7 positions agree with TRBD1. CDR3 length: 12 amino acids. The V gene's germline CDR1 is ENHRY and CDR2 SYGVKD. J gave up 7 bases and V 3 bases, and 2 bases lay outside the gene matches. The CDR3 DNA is TGTGCCATCAGTGACCGGGACAGTGAAGCTTTCTTT. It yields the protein CAISDRDSEAFF.

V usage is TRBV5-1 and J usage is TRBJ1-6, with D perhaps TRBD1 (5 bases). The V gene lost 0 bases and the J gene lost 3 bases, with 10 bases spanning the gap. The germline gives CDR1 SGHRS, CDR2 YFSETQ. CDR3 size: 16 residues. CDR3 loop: CASSLATGLYNSPLHF. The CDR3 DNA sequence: TGCGCCAGCAGCTTGGCCACGGGACTCTATAATTCACCCCTCCACTTT.

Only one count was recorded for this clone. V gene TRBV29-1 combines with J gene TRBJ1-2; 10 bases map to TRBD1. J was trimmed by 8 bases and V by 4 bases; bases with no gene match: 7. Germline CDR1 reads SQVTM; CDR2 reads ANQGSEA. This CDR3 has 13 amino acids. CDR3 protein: CSVGDRGREGYTF. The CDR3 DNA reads TGCAGCGTTGGCGACAGGGGGCGCGAAGGCTACACCTTC.

The CDR3 reads CASSLAPEDFGTEAFF. In DNA, the CDR3 is TGTGCCAGCAGCTTGGCCCCCGAGGATTTCGGCACTGAAGCTTTCTTT. The V and J genes are TRBV5-8 and TRBJ1-1; unclear D gene. From germline, CDR1 is SGHTS and CDR2 YDEGEE. The CDR3 runs 16 residues. Between the trimmed V and J ends, which lost 0 bases and 4 bases, there was a span of 16 bases.

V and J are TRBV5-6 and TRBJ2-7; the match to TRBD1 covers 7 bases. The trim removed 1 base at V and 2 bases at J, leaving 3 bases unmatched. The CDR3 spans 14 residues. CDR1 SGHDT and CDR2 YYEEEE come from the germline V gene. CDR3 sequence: CASSLITGAYEQYF. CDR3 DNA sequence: TGTGCCAGCAGCTTGATTACAGGGGCCTACGAGCAGTACTTC.

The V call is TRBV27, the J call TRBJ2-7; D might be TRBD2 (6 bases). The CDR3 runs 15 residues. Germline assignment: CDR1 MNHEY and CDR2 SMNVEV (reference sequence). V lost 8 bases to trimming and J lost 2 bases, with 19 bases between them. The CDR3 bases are TGTGCCAGCCGATTCCGGGACGGCGGGGCCTACGAGCAGTACTTC. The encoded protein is CASRFRDGGAYEQYF.

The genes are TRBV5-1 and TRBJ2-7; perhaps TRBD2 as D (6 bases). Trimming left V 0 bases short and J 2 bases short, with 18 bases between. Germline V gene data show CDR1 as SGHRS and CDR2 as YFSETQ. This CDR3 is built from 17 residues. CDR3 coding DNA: TGCGCCAGCAGCTTGGATTCCCCTAGCGATCCGCCCTACGAGCAGTACTTC. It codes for CASSLDSPSDPPYEQYF.

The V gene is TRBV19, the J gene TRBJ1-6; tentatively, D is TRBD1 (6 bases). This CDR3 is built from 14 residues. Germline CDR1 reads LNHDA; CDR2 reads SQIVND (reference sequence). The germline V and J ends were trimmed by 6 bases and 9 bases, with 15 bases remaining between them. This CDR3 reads CASSPGTRISPLHF. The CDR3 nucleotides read TGTGCCAGTAGCCCCGGGACAAGAATTTCACCCCTCCACTTT. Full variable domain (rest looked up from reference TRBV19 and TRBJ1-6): DGGITQSPKYLFRKEGQNVTLSCEQNLNHDAMYWYRQDPGQGLRLIYYSQIVNDFQKGDIAEGYSVSREKKESFPLTVTSAQKNPTAFYLCASSPGTRISPLHFGNGTRLTVT.

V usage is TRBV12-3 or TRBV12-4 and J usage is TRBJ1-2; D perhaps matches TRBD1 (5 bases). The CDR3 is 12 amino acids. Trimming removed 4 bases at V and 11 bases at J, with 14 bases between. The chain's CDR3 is CASSWGRGVYTF. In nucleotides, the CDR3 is TGTGCCAGCAGTTGGGGACGGGGGGTTTACACCTTC.

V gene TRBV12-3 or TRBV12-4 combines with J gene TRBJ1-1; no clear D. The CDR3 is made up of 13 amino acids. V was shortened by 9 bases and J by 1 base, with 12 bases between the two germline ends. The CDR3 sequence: CASRPQENTEAFF. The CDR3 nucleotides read TGTGCCAGTCGCCCCCAGGAGAACACTGAAGCTTTCTTT.

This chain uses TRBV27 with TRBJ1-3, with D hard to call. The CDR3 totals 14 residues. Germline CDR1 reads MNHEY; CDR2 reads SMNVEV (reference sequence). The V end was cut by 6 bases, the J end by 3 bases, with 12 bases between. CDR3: CASSLRIGGNTIYF. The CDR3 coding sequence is TGTGCCAGCAGCCTCCGCATCGGTGGAAACACCATATATTTT.

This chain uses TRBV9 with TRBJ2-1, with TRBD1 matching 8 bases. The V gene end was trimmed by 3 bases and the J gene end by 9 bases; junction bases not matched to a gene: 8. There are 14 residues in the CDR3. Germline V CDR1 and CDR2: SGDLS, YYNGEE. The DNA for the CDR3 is TGTGCCAGCAGCGCCCGGGACAGGTCGACTGAGCAGTTCTTC. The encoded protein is CASSARDRSTEQFF.

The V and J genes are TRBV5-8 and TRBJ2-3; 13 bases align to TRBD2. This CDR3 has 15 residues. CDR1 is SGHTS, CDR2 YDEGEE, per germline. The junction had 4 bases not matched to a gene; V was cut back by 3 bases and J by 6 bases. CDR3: CASSSGLAGSDTQYF. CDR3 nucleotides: TGTGCCAGCAGCTCGGGACTAGCGGGGTCGGATACGCAGTATTTT.

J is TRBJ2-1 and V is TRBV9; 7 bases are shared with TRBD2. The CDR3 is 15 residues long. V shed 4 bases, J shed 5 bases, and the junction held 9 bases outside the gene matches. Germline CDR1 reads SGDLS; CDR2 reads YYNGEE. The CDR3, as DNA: TGTGCCAGCAGCCCGATGGGGGGGTTGGACAATGAGCAGTTCTTC. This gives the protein CASSPMGGLDNEQFF.

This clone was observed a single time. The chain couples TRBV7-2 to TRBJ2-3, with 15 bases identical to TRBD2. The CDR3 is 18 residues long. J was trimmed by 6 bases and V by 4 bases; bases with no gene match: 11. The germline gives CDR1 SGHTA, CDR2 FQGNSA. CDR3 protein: CASSSEAGTSGGWDTQYF. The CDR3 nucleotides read TGTGCCAGCAGCTCGGAAGCCGGGACTAGCGGGGGGTGGGATACGCAGTATTTT.

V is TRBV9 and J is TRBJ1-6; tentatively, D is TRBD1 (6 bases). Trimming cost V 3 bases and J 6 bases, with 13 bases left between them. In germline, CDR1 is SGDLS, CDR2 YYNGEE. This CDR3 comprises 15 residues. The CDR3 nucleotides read TGTGCCAGCAGCGCAGGGGTTCCGATTAATTCACCCCTCCACTTT. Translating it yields CASSAGVPINSPLHF.

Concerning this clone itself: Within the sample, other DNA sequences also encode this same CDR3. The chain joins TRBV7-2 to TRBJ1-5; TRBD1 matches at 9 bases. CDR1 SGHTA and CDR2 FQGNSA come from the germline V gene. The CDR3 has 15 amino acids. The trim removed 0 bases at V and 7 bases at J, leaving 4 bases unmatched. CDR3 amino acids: CASSLAGQGGQPQHF. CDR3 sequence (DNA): TGTGCCAGCAGCTTAGCGGGACAGGGAGGGCAGCCCCAGCATTTT.

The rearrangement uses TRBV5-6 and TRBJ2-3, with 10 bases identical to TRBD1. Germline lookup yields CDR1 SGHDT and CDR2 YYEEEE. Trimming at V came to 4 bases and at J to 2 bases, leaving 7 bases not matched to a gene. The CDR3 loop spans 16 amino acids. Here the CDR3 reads CASSPGTGDYTDTQYF. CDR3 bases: TGTGCCAGCAGCCCAGGGACAGGGGATTACACAGATACGCAGTATTTT. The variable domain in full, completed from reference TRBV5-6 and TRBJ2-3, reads DAGVTQSPTHLIKTRGQQVTLRCSPKSGHDTVSWYQQALGQGPQFIFQYYEEEERQRGNFPDRFSGHQFPNYSSELNVNALLLGDSALYLCASSPGTGDYTDTQYFGPGTRLTVL.

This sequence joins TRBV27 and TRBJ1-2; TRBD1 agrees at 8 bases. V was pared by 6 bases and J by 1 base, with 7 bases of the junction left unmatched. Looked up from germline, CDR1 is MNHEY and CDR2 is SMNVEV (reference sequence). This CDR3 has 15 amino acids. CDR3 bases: TGTGCCAGCAGACCCGGACAGGGACTTAACTATGGCTACACCTTC. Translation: CASRPGQGLNYGYTF.

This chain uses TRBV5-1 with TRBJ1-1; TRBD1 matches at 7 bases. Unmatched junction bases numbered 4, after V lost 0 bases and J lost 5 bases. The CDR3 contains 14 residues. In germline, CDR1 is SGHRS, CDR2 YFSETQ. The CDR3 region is CASSLGGGETEAFF. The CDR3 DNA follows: TGCGCCAGCAGCTTGGGAGGGGGCGAAACTGAAGCTTTCTTT.

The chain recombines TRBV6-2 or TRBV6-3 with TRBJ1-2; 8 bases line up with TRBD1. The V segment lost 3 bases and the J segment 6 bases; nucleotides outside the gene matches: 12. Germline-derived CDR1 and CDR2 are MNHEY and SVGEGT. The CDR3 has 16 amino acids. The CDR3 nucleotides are TGTGCCAGCAGTTATAACCCGGACAGGGCAGTCGATGGCTACACCTTC. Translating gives CASSYNPDRAVDGYTF.